This T cell receptor beta chain was obtained from a study of T cells in Graves' hyperthyroidism and ophthalmopathy. Study-wide findings and caveats: Most thyroid clonotypes with frequency above 0.001 were detected in blood.

This clonotype was detected ten times or more. What it recognizes is unknown. Out of less than 12 ml of fresh peripheral blood came the PBMCs. RNA transcripts gave rise to amplified TCR beta CDR3 regions. A set of HTBI primers served as the primers for a first-round RT-PCR of the TCR CDR3. Each CDR3 protein is one row after TCRdb ran MiXCR on the multiplex PCR reads. Of around 520,000 distinct CDR3 sequences listed, 12% to 15% are singletons. There are 17 residues in the CDR3. Germline V CDR1 and CDR2: SGHTA, FQGTGA. Trimming at V came to 0 bases and at J to 7 bases, leaving 10 bases not matched to a gene.

The chain carries TRBV7-3 and TRBJ2-2; 8 bases agree with TRBD2. The receptor comes from a woman in her thirties or forties with Graves' hyperthyroidism. The sample was blood. The chain's CDR3 is CASSLTSLAGFGGELFF. CDR3 nucleotide sequence: TGTGCCAGCAGCTTAACGTCGCTAGCGGGTTTTGGCGGGGAGCTGTTTTTT.